Here is one T cell receptor (beta chain) with its context. This clonotype has a count of ten or more. Its specific antigen is unknown. There are no base qualities to consult, and no much larger clone falls within one base. This specimen comes from a study of regulatory T cells in long-lasting Graves disease (TCRdb year 2021). As for the study more broadly: Persistent Graves' disease meant more than 5 years of antithyroid drug treatment with TSH receptor autoantibodies that stayed positive. Peripheral blood TCR sequencing and RNA sequencing compared persistent Graves' disease patients with newly diagnosed Graves' disease patients. The study was conducted in China and was registered as a clinical trial. A total of roughly 35 samples were covered by TCR sequencing, comprising some 13 persistent and around 20 newly diagnosed Graves' disease patients. On average, persistent Graves' disease patients in the clinical cohort had been on antithyroid drugs for around ten years. The full study reports these points: Because the primary lesion, thyroid tissue, could not be accessed, the study looked at peripheral blood alone. TRBV28, TRBJ1-2 and TRBJ2-5 were preferentially used in persistent disease, while TRBV20-1 and TRBJ2-1 were favored in newly diagnosed disease. Sequencing and analysis were limited to the TCR beta chain. Compared with newly diagnosed patients, persistent Graves' disease patients had lower TCR Shannon entropy and fewer highly expanded clones, which suggests clonal expansion. The small sample size was acknowledged by the authors as a limitation that may reduce accuracy. Persistent patients shared more public clonotypes among themselves (approximately 2,500) than newly diagnosed patients did (approximately 870).

The germline V gene yields MNHNS for CDR1 and SASEGT for CDR2. Here V drops 3 bases and J drops 5 bases, and the junction holds 3 bases not matched to any gene. Counted from cysteine to phenylalanine, this CDR3 has 14 amino acids. Solely the CDR3 DNA is kept, with 42 bases framed from the first base. The library was generated by multiplex PCR. The sample was run on an Illumina HiSeq 4000. TCR beta libraries were built with iRepertoire HTBI primers and Arm-PCR amplification of CDR3 regions. Gel purification was performed on PCR products prior to sequencing. In the paper's pipeline: A total of 62 TRBV and some 15 TRBJ segments were identified across samples and were used for gene usage analysis of CDR3 amino acid clonotypes. COPE and FqMerger were used to merge filtered high-quality paired reads into contigs. BLAST was used to align contigs to IMGT TRBV, TRBD and TRBJ reference genes, with CDR3 defined following IMGT. Any clonotype with a frequency above 0.1% was counted as a highly expanded clone. Repertoire diversity was measured by Shannon entropy, and V-J evenness by the Gini coefficient. A clonotype was considered public if more than one individual shared it. Through fastp at Q25 and MiXCR, TCRdb rebuilt clones from the public reads, retaining in-frame beta chains. Rows matching on CDR3 protein sequence are summarized as one entry with the most common DNA and genes. The V and J calls and clone size are TCRdb's, not the authors'. A total of 300,000 to 500,000 distinct CDR3 sequences appear in this sample, roughly 20% of them only once. The top ten constitute less than 25% of the sample.

In the paper's terms, the time point label means: persistent/refractory GD, antithyroid drugs over 5 years with positive TRAb. For both TCR sequencing and RNA sequencing, RNA was extracted from PBMCs in TRIzol. Graves' disease was diagnosed according to American Thyroid Association guidelines. Patients for the study were recruited at an endocrinology department in Xi'an, China. From each patient, approximately 10 milliliters of peripheral blood was collected into an EDTA anticoagulant tube. Ficoll Paque Plus density gradient separation was used to isolate PBMCs, and no further T cell sorting was performed. An Agilent 2100 Bioanalyzer and agarose gel were used to assess RNA quality, and a NanoDrop 2000 was used to measure RNA concentration.

The sequence was obtained from a female donor with Graves disease. The specimen comprised peripheral blood mononuclear cells (PBMCs), sampled when the disease was refractory, from a patient treated with antithyroid drugs. The chain is assembled from TRBV6-1 and TRBJ1-1, with 10 central nucleotides matching TRBD1. Read as DNA, the sequence is TGTGCCAGCAGTGAGACAGGGGGCTGGACTGAAGCTTTCTTT. This codes for CASSETGGWTEAFF.